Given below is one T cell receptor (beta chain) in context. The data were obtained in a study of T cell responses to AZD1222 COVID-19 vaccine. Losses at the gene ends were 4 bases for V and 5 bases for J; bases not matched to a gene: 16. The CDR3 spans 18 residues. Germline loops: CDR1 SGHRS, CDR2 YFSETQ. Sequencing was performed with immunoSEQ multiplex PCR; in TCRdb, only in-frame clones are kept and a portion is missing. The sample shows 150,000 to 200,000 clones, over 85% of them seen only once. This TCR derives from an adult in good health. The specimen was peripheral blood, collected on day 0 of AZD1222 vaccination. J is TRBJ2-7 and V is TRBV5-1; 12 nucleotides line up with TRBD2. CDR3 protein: CASSLGTSGSLGGDEQYF. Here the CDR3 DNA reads TGCGCCAGCAGCCTTGGGACTAGCGGGTCCTTAGGAGGGGACGAGCAGTACTTC.